This T cell receptor beta chain was retrieved from a study of blood T cell repertoires in COVID-19. This CDR3 region has 14 residues. V shed 3 bases and J shed 3 bases, with 11 bases lying between them. Germline lookup yields CDR1 LGHNA and CDR2 YSLEER. TCRdb's copy holds only in-frame clones and misses some; the assay was immunoSEQ multiplex PCR. The data contain 250,000 to 350,000 clones, roughly 83% of them singletons. Sequencing was done on a sample of peripheral blood. The TCR originated in a woman between 45 and 65 years old with acute or convalescent COVID-19. The rearrangement links TRBV4-3 to TRBJ1-1; D not certain. The CDR3 region is CASSHGRVHTEAFF. Written as DNA, the CDR3 is TGCGCCAGCAGCCACGGGAGGGTGCACACTGAAGCTTTCTTT.